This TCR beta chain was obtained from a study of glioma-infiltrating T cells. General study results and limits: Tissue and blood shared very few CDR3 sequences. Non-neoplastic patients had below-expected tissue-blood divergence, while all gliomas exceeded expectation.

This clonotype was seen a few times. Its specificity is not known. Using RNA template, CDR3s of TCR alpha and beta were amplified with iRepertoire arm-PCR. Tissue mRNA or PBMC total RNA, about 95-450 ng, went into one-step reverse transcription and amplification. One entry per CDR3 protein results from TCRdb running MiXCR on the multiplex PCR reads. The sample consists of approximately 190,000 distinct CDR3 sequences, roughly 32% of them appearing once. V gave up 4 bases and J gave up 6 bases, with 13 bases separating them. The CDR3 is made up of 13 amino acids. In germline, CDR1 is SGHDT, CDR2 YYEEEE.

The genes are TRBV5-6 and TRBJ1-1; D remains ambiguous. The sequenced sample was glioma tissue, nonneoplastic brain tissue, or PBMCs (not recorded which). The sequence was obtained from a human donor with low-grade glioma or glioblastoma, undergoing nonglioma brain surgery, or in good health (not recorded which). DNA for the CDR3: TGTGCCAGCAGCACACTGTTGACCTCTGAAGCTTTCTTT. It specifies CASSTLLTSEAFF.